A selection of T cell receptor beta chains follows, all from one sample in a study of breast tumors, draining lymph nodes, adjacent tissues. MiXCR, applied by TCRdb to the multiplex PCR reads, yields one record per CDR3 protein. Seen here are 160,000 or so distinct CDR3 sequences, 25% to 40% observed once, and the top ten hold about 3.7%. The sample was axillary lymph node tissue. The origin of the receptors is a female donor with breast cancer. Some clones in this sample may be carry-over from other donors' samples. CDR3s include the opening cysteine and the closing phenylalanine or tryptophan. D genes are given only for firm matches. Only part of the rows carry a size: once, few, many, or a class if the clone is expanded.

j_gene: TRBJ2-2; v_gene: TRBV6-1; abundance: many; d_gene: TRBD2; CDR3nt: TGTGCCAGCAGTGAAGAACCACTCAGGACTAGCTATTACGGGGAGCTGTTTTTT; CDR3aa: CASSEEPLRTSYYGELFF
j_gene: TRBJ2-1; v_gene: TRBV6-4; abundance: many; d_gene: TRBD2; CDR3nt: TGTGCCAGCGAGGACTCCGGGGGAGGGCCCTACAATGAGCAGTTCTTC; CDR3aa: CASEDSGGGPYNEQFF
j_gene: TRBJ2-7; v_gene: TRBV9; abundance: many; d_gene: -; CDR3nt: TGTGCCAGCAGCCCCCGGGCGACTGATACCTACGAGCAGTACTTC; CDR3aa: CASSPRATDTYEQYF
j_gene: TRBJ2-3; v_gene: TRBV2; abundance: -; d_gene: TRBD1; CDR3nt: TGTGCCAGCAGTGGGACAGGGGGCAGCGCAGATACGCAGTATTTT; CDR3aa: CASSGTGGSADTQYF
j_gene: TRBJ2-1; v_gene: TRBV5-1; abundance: many; d_gene: -; CDR3nt: TGCGCCAGCAGCTTGGCAATCAATGAGCAGTTCTTC; CDR3aa: CASSLAINEQFF
j_gene: TRBJ2-2; v_gene: TRBV4-1; abundance: once; d_gene: -; CDR3nt: TGTGCCAGCAGCCAAGGTTCTAGCGGGGAGCTGTTTTTT; CDR3aa: CASSQGSSGELFF
j_gene: TRBJ2-5; v_gene: TRBV6-5; abundance: -; d_gene: -; CDR3nt: TGTGCCAGCAGTCACTCGAGACGGAGACAAGAGACCCAGTACTTC; CDR3aa: CASSHSRRRQETQYF
j_gene: TRBJ1-5; v_gene: TRBV6-5; abundance: many; d_gene: -; CDR3nt: TGTGCCAGCAGTTACTCAGGGATAGGCAATCAGCCCCAGCATTTT; CDR3aa: CASSYSGIGNQPQHF
j_gene: TRBJ2-6; v_gene: TRBV10-2; abundance: many; d_gene: -; CDR3nt: TGCGCCAGCAGTGACCTTGGACGAAACTCTGGGGCCAACGTCCTGACTTTC; CDR3aa: CASSDLGRNSGANVLTF
j_gene: TRBJ1-4; v_gene: TRBV18; abundance: -; d_gene: -; CDR3nt: TGTGCCAGCTCACCACCGGCGGGGGAAAAACTGTTTTTT; CDR3aa: CASSPPAGEKLFF
j_gene: TRBJ1-1; v_gene: TRBV7-2; abundance: few; d_gene: -; CDR3nt: TGTGCCAGCAGTCCCTTGCGAGGAACTGAAGCTTTCTTT; CDR3aa: CASSPLRGTEAFF
j_gene: TRBJ2-1; v_gene: TRBV19; abundance: many; d_gene: -; CDR3nt: TGTGCCAGTACGAGCTACAATGAGCAGTTCTTC; CDR3aa: CASTSYNEQFF
j_gene: TRBJ2-7; v_gene: TRBV4-3; abundance: many; d_gene: TRBD2; CDR3nt: TGCGCCAGCAGCCAAGATAGTGGGACTAGCGGCTACGAGCAGTACTTC; CDR3aa: CASSQDSGTSGYEQYF
j_gene: TRBJ1-2; v_gene: TRBV4-1; abundance: many; d_gene: -; CDR3nt: TGCGCCAGCAGCCAAAACTATGGCTACACCTTC; CDR3aa: CASSQNYGYTF
j_gene: TRBJ2-1; v_gene: TRBV11-3; abundance: -; d_gene: TRBD1; CDR3nt: TGTGCCAGCAGCCCCGGACAGGGTAAATACAATGAGCAGTTCTTC; CDR3aa: CASSPGQGKYNEQFF
j_gene: TRBJ2-7; v_gene: TRBV6-5; abundance: many; d_gene: TRBD2; CDR3nt: TGTGCCAGCAGTTACTCGAGACTAGCGGGCAGCGAGCAGTACTTC; CDR3aa: CASSYSRLAGSEQYF
j_gene: TRBJ2-1; v_gene: TRBV4-3; abundance: many; d_gene: -; CDR3nt: TGCGCCAGCAGCCAAGATGGGAGGATGGCGAGCTCCTACAATGAGCAGTTCTTC; CDR3aa: CASSQDGRMASSYNEQFF
j_gene: TRBJ2-7; v_gene: TRBV24-1; abundance: -; d_gene: TRBD2; CDR3nt: TGTGCCGCCAGTGACTCTAGCGGGGGCTACGAGCAGTACTTC; CDR3aa: CAASDSSGGYEQYF
j_gene: TRBJ2-5; v_gene: TRBV12-3/TRBV12-4; abundance: -; d_gene: -; CDR3nt: TGTGCCAGCAGTTCCAAAGTCTTCCAAGAGACCCGGTACTTC; CDR3aa: CASSSKVFQETRYF
j_gene: TRBJ2-7; v_gene: TRBV6-2/TRBV6-3; abundance: -; d_gene: -; CDR3nt: TGTGCCAGCAGTTACCCGGCTAGCTTTGAGCAGTACTTC; CDR3aa: CASSYPASFEQYF
j_gene: TRBJ2-4; v_gene: TRBV3-1; abundance: few; d_gene: -; CDR3nt: TGTGCCAGCAGCCGTTCGAATCTAGCCAAAAACATTCAGTACTTC; CDR3aa: CASSRSNLAKNIQYF
j_gene: TRBJ1-1; v_gene: TRBV11-2; abundance: -; d_gene: -; CDR3nt: TGTGCCAGCAGCCCAGGGAATACTGAAGCTTTCTTT; CDR3aa: CASSPGNTEAFF
j_gene: TRBJ2-5; v_gene: TRBV6-2/TRBV6-3; abundance: many; d_gene: -; CDR3nt: TGTGCCAGCAGGCAAGAGACCCAGTACTTC; CDR3aa: CASRQETQYF
j_gene: TRBJ2-5; v_gene: TRBV6-2/TRBV6-3; abundance: -; d_gene: TRBD2; CDR3nt: TGTGCCAGCAGTTACACCCCCGGACTAGCGGGAGCCTTTGGAGAGACCCAGTACTTC; CDR3aa: CASSYTPGLAGAFGETQYF
j_gene: TRBJ2-3; v_gene: TRBV19; abundance: many; d_gene: TRBD1; CDR3nt: TGTGCCAGTGGCCCCGGGACAGGGATCACAGATACGCAGTATTTT; CDR3aa: CASGPGTGITDTQYF
j_gene: TRBJ2-6; v_gene: TRBV9; abundance: many; d_gene: -; CDR3nt: TGTGCCAGCGGAACACAGGTATCTGGGGCCAACGTCCTGACTTTC; CDR3aa: CASGTQVSGANVLTF
j_gene: TRBJ2-7; v_gene: TRBV10-2; abundance: -; d_gene: -; CDR3nt: TGCGCCAGCAGTGAGTCAGCAGAGGGCTATGGCTACGAGCAGTACTTC; CDR3aa: CASSESAEGYGYEQYF
j_gene: TRBJ1-2; v_gene: TRBV12-3/TRBV12-4; abundance: many; d_gene: TRBD1; CDR3nt: TGTGCCAGCAGGGACAGGGGCGGCTATGGCTACACCTTC; CDR3aa: CASRDRGGYGYTF
j_gene: TRBJ2-5; v_gene: TRBV19; abundance: many; d_gene: -; CDR3nt: TGTGCCAGTAGCGAGGGCAGACAAGAGACCCAGTACTTC; CDR3aa: CASSEGRQETQYF
j_gene: TRBJ2-5; v_gene: TRBV10-2; abundance: -; d_gene: -; CDR3nt: TGCGCCAGCAGTAGGGCAGAAGAGACCCAGTACTTC; CDR3aa: CASSRAEETQYF
j_gene: TRBJ2-7; v_gene: TRBV6-5; abundance: -; d_gene: TRBD2; CDR3nt: TGTGCCAGCAGTCGCGGGAGTGGCTACGAGCAGTACTTC; CDR3aa: CASSRGSGYEQYF
j_gene: TRBJ1-6; v_gene: TRBV5-8; abundance: many; d_gene: TRBD1; CDR3nt: TGTGCCAGCAGCCAAGGACAGGGGGCATCCTATAATTCACCCCTCCACTTT; CDR3aa: CASSQGQGASYNSPLHF
j_gene: TRBJ2-1; v_gene: TRBV20-1; abundance: many; d_gene: -; CDR3nt: TGCAGTGCTAGAGATGGGGGGGGGCGAAATGAGCAGTTCTTC; CDR3aa: CSARDGGGRNEQFF
j_gene: TRBJ2-2; v_gene: TRBV19; abundance: -; d_gene: -; CDR3nt: TGTGCCAGTACCCAAGGGGGGTCCCTCTTCACCGGGGAGCTGCTTTTT; CDR3aa: CASTQGGSLFTGELLF
j_gene: TRBJ2-7; v_gene: TRBV7-9; abundance: -; d_gene: -; CDR3nt: TGTGCCAGCAGCTCATGGAGGGAGGTCGAGCAGTACTTC; CDR3aa: CASSSWREVEQYF